The next 23 T cell receptor beta chains were all read from a single sample in a study of T cells in women clearing cervical HPV infection (dated by TCRdb to the late 2010s). Library preparation was by the immunoSEQ multiplex PCR assay. TCRdb stores this immuneACCESS table with in-frame sequences only. Part of the clones is absent; in the studies checked, under half of the shortfall reflects unresolved V genes, and no reason is known for the rest. This sample's table has entries for 25,000 to 35,000 clones. The leading ten clones occupy around 6.6% of the sample. The sequencing input was blood buffy coat. The receptor set was obtained from a woman aged 18 to 75 with a cervical HPV16 infection that either progressed to CIN3+ or cleared (not recorded which).

As regards this clone: The read finishes 3 residues shy of the CDR3 end, and the germline J gene is used to complete it. The J gene is TRBJ1-5, the V gene TRBV30; 11 bases are shared with TRBD1. Germline V CDR1 and CDR2: GTSNPN, SVGIG (reference sequence). Unmatched junction bases numbered 3, after V lost 1 base and J lost 7 bases. The CDR3 totals 14 residues. CDR3 DNA, as far as it was read: TGTGCCTGGAGTGGCGGGACAGGGGGACAGCCC. It codes for CAWSGGTGGQP. The whole CDR3 sequence reads CAWSGGTGGQPQHF. Based on the CDR3 plus reference TRBV30 and TRBJ1-5, the full variable domain is SQTIHQWPATLVQPVGSPLSLECTVEGTSNPNLYWYRQAAGRGLQLLFYSVGIGQISSEVPQNLSASRPQDRQFILSSKKLLLSDSGFYLCAWSGGTGGQPQHFGDGTRLSIL.

Comment on this clone: From the germline J gene comes the end of the CDR3, since the read stops 3 residues before it. This rearrangement joins TRBV18 to TRBJ2-3, with 8 nucleotides matching TRBD1. This CDR3 is 15 amino acids long. The J segment lost 3 bases and the V segment lost 3 bases, leaving 5 bases of the junction unmatched. The germline V gene encodes CDR1 KGHSH and CDR2 LQKENI. Incomplete CDR3 DNA: TGTGCCAGCTCACCCCAGGGGGCTAAAACAGATACG. Translating gives CASSPQGAKTDT. The CDR3 in full is CASSPQGAKTDTQYF.

Concerning this clone: The read terminates 3 residues before the CDR3 end, so the remaining end is supplied by the germline J gene. The chain uses TRBV6-2 or TRBV6-3 and TRBJ2-1; possible D gene TRBD1, 6 bases. This CDR3 contains 13 residues. Trimming removed 5 bases at V and 5 bases at J, with 10 bases between. From germline, CDR1 is MNHEY and CDR2 SVGEGT. The CDR3 sequence: CASSGQWDNEQFF. The covered CDR3 bases are TGTGCCAGCAGTGGACAGTGGGACAATGAG.

Concerning this clone itself: Read coverage stops 3 residues before the CDR3 terminus; the germline J gene supplies the remainder. This chain links TRBV5-1 with TRBJ2-2, with D uncertain. With 1 base removed from V and 4 bases from J, the gap between germline ends came to 11 bases. The germline CDR1 and CDR2 sequences are SGHRS and YFSETQ. The CDR3 runs 15 residues. The CDR3 spells CASSLMGIGTGELFF. CDR3 DNA (partial): TGCGCCAGCAGCTTGATGGGCATCGGCACCGGGGAG. The full variable domain, in which reference TRBV5-1 and TRBJ2-2 provide the parts outside the CDR3, is KAGVTQTPRYLIKTRGQQVTLSCSPISGHRSVSWYQQTPGQGLQFLFEYFSETQRNKGNFPGRFSGRQFSNSRSEMNVSTLELGDSALYLCASSLMGIGTGELFFGEGSRLTVL.

Details on this clone: The read terminates 3 residues before the CDR3 end, so the remaining end is supplied by the germline J gene. The chain is built from TRBV20-1 and TRBJ1-6; no firm D call. Germline V gene data show CDR1 as DFQATT and CDR2 as SNEGSKA (reference sequence). The CDR3 length is 13 residues. V shed 6 bases and J shed 7 bases, with 13 bases lying between them. The CDR3 here is CSAHQDPNSPLHF. The CDR3 DNA, read in part, is TGCAGTGCCCACCAGGATCCCAATTCACCC.

Comment on this clone: Read data end 3 residues before the CDR3 end; the end is taken from the germline J gene. The chain is built from TRBV6-1 and TRBJ2-7; 8 bases map to TRBD2. The CDR3 is made up of 16 amino acids. Germline lookup yields CDR1 MNHNS and CDR2 SASEGT. J was trimmed by 1 base and V by 3 bases; bases with no gene match: 8. The CDR3 spells CASSDGGGGLSYEQYF. CDR3 bases read: TGTGCCAGCAGTGATGGGGGCGGGGGGCTTTCCTACGAG.

Of note for this clone: Sequencing ends 3 residues short of the CDR3 end; the germline J gene provides the rest. The rearrangement links TRBV20-1 to TRBJ1-1, with D tentatively TRBD1 (6 bases). The germline V gene has CDR1 DFQATT and CDR2 SNEGSKA (reference sequence). The CDR3 spans 12 residues. V was trimmed by 8 bases and J by 4 bases, leaving 14 bases between them. The part of the CDR3 DNA that was read is TGCAGTTCACTCCAGGGGAGCACTGAA. This encodes CSSLQGSTE. The full CDR3 protein reads CSSLQGSTEAFF.

On this clone itself: The read comes to an end 3 residues before the CDR3 does, leaving the germline J gene to fill in the end. This chain connects TRBV10-3 to TRBJ1-1; possible D gene TRBD1, 6 bases. The CDR3 runs to 15 residues. CDR1 and CDR2 (germline): ENHRY, SYGVKD. The V gene lost 0 bases and the J gene lost 2 bases, with 10 bases spanning the gap. The CDR3 is CAISESEGVNTEAFF. The covered CDR3 bases are TGTGCCATCAGTGAGTCAGAGGGGGTAAACACTGAA.

Comments on this clone: From the germline J gene comes the end of the CDR3, since the read stops 3 residues before it. The rearrangement links TRBV9 to TRBJ2-7; a possible D gene is TRBD2 (6 bases). Germline CDR1 and CDR2: SGDLS and YYNGEE. The CDR3 is 16 residues long. V was cut by 4 bases and J by 0 bases, with 17 bases left in between. Incomplete CDR3 DNA: TGTGCCAGCAGCCCAGGAGGCGGGATTAGCTCCTACGAG. It specifies CASSPGGGISSYE. The full CDR3 protein reads CASSPGGGISSYEQYF.

Worth noting for this clone: The CDR3 extends 3 residues past the end of the read, so its final part is completed from the germline J gene. The chain combines TRBV20-1 with TRBJ1-2; D is possibly TRBD1 (5 bases). This CDR3 has 12 amino acids. Between the trimmed V and J ends, which lost 5 bases and 5 bases, there was a span of 12 bases. Per the germline V gene, CDR1 is DFQATT and CDR2 is SNEGSKA (reference sequence). The CDR3 bases that were read are TGCAGTGCTCCCCGTGACAGATATGGC. Its translation: CSAPRDRYG. The complete CDR3 sequence is CSAPRDRYGYTF.

Regarding this clone: The read stops 3 residues short of the end of the CDR3; the missing end is completed from the germline J gene. V is TRBV28 and J is TRBJ2-7, with 10 positions matching TRBD2. V trimming: 6 bases; J trimming: 3 bases; junction bases outside the gene matches: 5. This CDR3 region has 14 residues. CDR1 and CDR2 from the germline V gene are MDHEN and SYDVKM. The sequenced CDR3 bases are TGTGCCAGCAGACTTAGCGGGGGGCGCTACGAG. It is translated as CASRLSGGRYE. The entire CDR3 is CASRLSGGRYEQYF. Full variable domain (remainder filled in from reference TRBV28 and TRBJ2-7): DVKVTQSSRYLVKRTGEKVFLECVQDMDHENMFWYRQDPGLGLRLIYFSYDVKMKEKGDIPEGYSVSREKKERFSLILESASTNQTSMYLCASRLSGGRYEQYFGPGTRLTVT.

A remark on this clone: The CDR3 goes on 3 residues after the read ends, and that part is filled in from the germline J gene. V gene TRBV6-1 combines with J gene TRBJ2-7, with D maybe TRBD1 (5 bases). Germline-derived CDR1 and CDR2 are MNHNS and SASEGT. V dropped 4 bases and J dropped 2 bases, with 6 bases sitting between them. The CDR3 has 12 amino acids. The CDR3 protein is CASSGQTYEQYF. The CDR3 bases that were read are TGTGCCAGCAGTGGACAGACCTACGAG.

Points on this clone: The CDR3 end lies 3 residues beyond the end of the read and is filled in from the germline J gene. The chain has TRBV29-1 and TRBJ1-1; D may be TRBD1 (5 bases). Germline V gene lookup returns CDR1 SQVTM and CDR2 ANQGSEA. This CDR3 region has 12 residues. Between the trimmed V and J ends, which lost 8 bases and 3 bases, there was a span of 13 bases. The DNA read from the CDR3 is TGCAGCTTTCCAAGGGGCGACACTGAA. Protein sequence: CSFPRGDTE. The entire CDR3 protein reads CSFPRGDTEAFF.

Regarding this clone: Read coverage stops 3 residues before the CDR3 terminus; the germline J gene supplies the remainder. V and J are TRBV7-2 and TRBJ2-7; a possible D gene is TRBD1 (5 bases). Trimming pared 2 bases from V and 4 bases from J, leaving 9 bases between. The CDR3 contains 13 residues. Germline V CDR1 and CDR2: SGHTA, FQGNSA. The DNA read from the CDR3 is TGTGCCAGCAGCTTACCGACAGCTTACGAG. The encoded protein is CASSLPTAYE. The entire CDR3 is CASSLPTAYEQYF.

A word on this clone: With the read ending 3 residues before the CDR3 end, the germline J gene is used to fill in that end. The sample carries other DNA sequences with the same CDR3. The chain couples TRBV5-6 to TRBJ2-7; the D is unclear. Germline loops: CDR1 SGHDT, CDR2 YYEEEE. Trimming removed 0 bases from V and 3 bases from J, with 7 bases in between. The CDR3 extends over 13 amino acids. The CDR3 DNA, read in part, is TGTGCCAGCAGCTTGGGACAAAGCTACGAG. Translated: CASSLGQSYE. The CDR3, in full, reads CASSLGQSYEQYF.

To note about this clone: The read halts 3 residues ahead of the CDR3 end, with the missing end drawn from the germline J gene. The J gene is TRBJ1-4, the V gene TRBV28, with D tentatively TRBD1 (6 bases). Germline CDR1 reads MDHEN; CDR2 reads SYDVKM. Trimming left V 2 bases short and J 5 bases short, with 9 bases between. The CDR3 consists of 14 residues. The CDR3 bases that were read are TGTGCCAGCAGTTTAGGACAGCCGAATGAAAAA. It translates to CASSLGQPNEK. The full CDR3 protein reads CASSLGQPNEKLFF.

As concerns this clone: The read stops 3 residues short of the end of the CDR3; the missing end is completed from the germline J gene. V and J are TRBV20-1 and TRBJ2-1; D gene uncertain. Germline CDR1 and CDR2: DFQATT and SNEGSKA (reference sequence). This CDR3 has 17 residues. The ends were cut back, 3 bases at V and 0 bases at J, with 18 bases in the middle. The covered CDR3 bases are TGCAGTGCTAGGGCGAGGTCCTCTAGTAACTCCTACAATGAG. Its translation: CSARARSSSNSYNE. The CDR3, in full, reads CSARARSSSNSYNEQFF.

As concerns this clone: The observed sequence ends 3 residues before the CDR3 terminus, with the missing tail filled in from the germline J gene. The V gene is TRBV30, the J gene TRBJ1-4; D might be TRBD1 (5 bases). Per germline, CDR1 GTSNPN and CDR2 SVGIG (reference sequence). The ends were cut back, 5 bases at V and 7 bases at J, with 8 bases in the middle. This CDR3 contains 11 residues. CDR3: CAWGGSEKLFF. The covered CDR3 bases are TGTGCCTGGGGGGGGAGTGAAAAA. The variable domain in full, completed from reference TRBV30 and TRBJ1-4, reads SQTIHQWPATLVQPVGSPLSLECTVEGTSNPNLYWYRQAAGRGLQLLFYSVGIGQISSEVPQNLSASRPQDRQFILSSKKLLLSDSGFYLCAWGGSEKLFFGSGTQLSVL.

About this clone itself: Read sequence stops 3 residues before the CDR3 end, and the germline J gene provides the missing end. The J gene is TRBJ2-7, the V gene TRBV19; the match to TRBD2 covers 12 bases. Germline V gene data show CDR1 as LNHDA and CDR2 as SQIVND (reference sequence). V trimming: 4 bases; J trimming: 5 bases; junction bases outside the gene matches: 12. This CDR3 has 17 amino acids. CDR3: CASSNAASGGAWDEQYF. The CDR3 bases that were read are TGTGCCAGTAGTAACGCGGCTAGCGGGGGGGCCTGGGACGAG.

With respect to this clone: The DNA ends 3 residues before the CDR3 does, and the rest of the CDR3 is filled in from the germline J gene. The chain carries TRBV14 and TRBJ2-1, with D unresolved. The CDR3 is 14 amino acids. With 5 bases removed from V and 2 bases from J, the gap between germline ends came to 10 bases. The germline V gene has CDR1 SGHDN and CDR2 FVKESK. The sequenced CDR3 bases are TGTGCCAGCAGCTACTACTCCGCCTACAATGAG. It yields the protein CASSYYSAYNE. From start to end, the CDR3 is CASSYYSAYNEQFF.

For this clone: Read sequence stops 3 residues before the CDR3 end, and the germline J gene provides the missing end. This sequence joins TRBV18 and TRBJ1-1; 8 bases align to TRBD1. The CDR3 contains 16 residues. Germline V lookup: CDR1 KGHSH, CDR2 LQKENI. V shed 1 base, J shed 0 bases, and the junction held 4 bases outside the gene matches. The CDR3: CASSPQAGGMNTEAFF. The DNA read from the CDR3 is TGTGCCAGCTCACCACAGGCAGGGGGCATGAACACTGAA.

With respect to this clone: The sequence runs out 3 residues before the end of the CDR3; the remainder is reconstructed from the germline J gene. The same CDR3 is also encoded by other DNA sequences in this sample. The chain is built from TRBV5-1 and TRBJ1-1, with a tentative D call TRBD1 (5 bases). Between the trimmed V and J ends, which lost 0 bases and 4 bases, there was a span of 10 bases. CDR1 is SGHRS and CDR2 is YFSETQ in the germline V gene. CDR3 length: 14 residues. The CDR3 spells CASSLDQGSTEAFF. The sequenced CDR3 bases are TGCGCCAGCAGCTTGGACCAGGGTAGCACTGAA.

Note on this clone: The read stops 3 residues short of the end of the CDR3; the missing end is completed from the germline J gene. The rearrangement uses TRBV9 and TRBJ2-3; possibly TRBD2 for D (7 bases). The CDR3 is made up of 17 amino acids. Trimming removed 0 bases at V and 3 bases at J, with 17 bases between. Germline-derived CDR1 and CDR2 are SGDLS and YYNGEE. The covered CDR3 bases are TGTGCCAGCAGCGTAGAACGCAGGGGAGGGGTTACAGATACG. This translates into CASSVERRGGVTDT. The entire CDR3 reads CASSVERRGGVTDTQYF.